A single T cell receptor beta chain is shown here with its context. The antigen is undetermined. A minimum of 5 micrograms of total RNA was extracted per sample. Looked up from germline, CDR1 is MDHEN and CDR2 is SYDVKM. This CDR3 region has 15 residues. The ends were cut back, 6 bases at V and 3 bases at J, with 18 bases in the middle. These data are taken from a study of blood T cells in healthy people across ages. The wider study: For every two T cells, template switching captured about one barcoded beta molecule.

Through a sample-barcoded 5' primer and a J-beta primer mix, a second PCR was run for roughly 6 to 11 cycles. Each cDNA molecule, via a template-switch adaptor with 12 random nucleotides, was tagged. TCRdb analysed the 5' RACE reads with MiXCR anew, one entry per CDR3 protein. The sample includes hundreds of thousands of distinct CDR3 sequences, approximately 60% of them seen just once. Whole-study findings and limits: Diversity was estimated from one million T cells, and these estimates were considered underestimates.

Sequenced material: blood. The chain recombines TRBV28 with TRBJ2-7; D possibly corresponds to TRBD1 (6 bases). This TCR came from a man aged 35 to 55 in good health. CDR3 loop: CASRSTGLYFYEQYF. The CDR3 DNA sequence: TGTGCCAGCAGGTCAACAGGGTTATATTTCTACGAGCAGTACTTC. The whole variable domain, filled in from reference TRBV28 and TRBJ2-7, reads DVKVTQSSRYLVKRTGEKVFLECVQDMDHENMFWYRQDPGLGLRLIYFSYDVKMKEKGDIPEGYSVSREKKERFSLILESASTNQTSMYLCASRSTGLYFYEQYFGPGTRLTVT.